Listed below are T cell receptor beta chains from one sample, sequenced in a study of memory CD4+ T cells and cytomegalovirus serostatus. This table comes from immunoSEQ multiplex PCR, and its TCRdb copy is limited to in-frame clones, with some not included. The table includes some 58,000 clones, about 74% detected once. The sequenced sample was memory CD4+ T cells from blood. The origin of the receptors is an adult in good health and CMV-seronegative. Both conserved end residues are part of each CDR3. Each record gives: CDR3 protein, J gene, V gene, D gene. The D gene is left open where the match is weak.

CASSLISGAGDTQYF	TRBJ2-3	TRBV7-3	-
CASSLALTGRDQPQHF	TRBJ1-5	TRBV7-9	-
CASSQAPGQPQHF	TRBJ1-5	TRBV4-1	-
CASSEGQGTYEQYF	TRBJ2-7	TRBV2	TRBD1
CASSLSYSNQPQHF	TRBJ1-5	TRBV7-9	-
CASSVGVLGASTDTQYF	TRBJ2-3	TRBV9	-
CASSQDRLSGANVLTF	TRBJ2-6	TRBV4-2	-
CASSPGATTPYEQYF	TRBJ2-7	TRBV5-4	-
CASGVGSTDTQYF	TRBJ2-3	TRBV19	-
CASSLIGTNYGYTF	TRBJ1-2	TRBV27	-
CASSLGTPDSGNTIYF	TRBJ1-3	TRBV5-5	-
CASSSSYQTEKNTEAFF	TRBJ1-1	TRBV11-2	-
CATSRDRVEKLFF	TRBJ1-4	TRBV15	-
CASSLTPVEAEQYF	TRBJ2-7	TRBV18	-
CASSLGPGDRGPSYEQYF	TRBJ2-7	TRBV7-8	TRBD1
CASSSGQGGEQFF	TRBJ2-1	TRBV28	TRBD1
CASGIRTGGYEQYF	TRBJ2-7	TRBV6-1	TRBD1
CASSIGLAGGDTQYF	TRBJ2-3	TRBV7-2	TRBD2
CAISVQTNTEAFF	TRBJ1-1	TRBV10-3	-
CASGRDYTDTQYF	TRBJ2-3	TRBV19	TRBD2
CSVEAGSSGRGEQYF	TRBJ2-7	TRBV29-1	TRBD2